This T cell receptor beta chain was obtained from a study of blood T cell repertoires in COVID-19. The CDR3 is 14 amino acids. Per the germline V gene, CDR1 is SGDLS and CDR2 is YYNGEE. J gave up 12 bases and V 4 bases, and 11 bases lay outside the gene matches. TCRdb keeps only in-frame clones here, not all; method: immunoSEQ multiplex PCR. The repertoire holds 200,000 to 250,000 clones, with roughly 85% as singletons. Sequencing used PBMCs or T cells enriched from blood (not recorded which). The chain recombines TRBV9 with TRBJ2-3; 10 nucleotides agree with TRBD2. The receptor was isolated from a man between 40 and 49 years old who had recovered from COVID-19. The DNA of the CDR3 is TGTGCCAGCAGCCAATCGGGAGCGGGAGGGCCCCAGTATTTT. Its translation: CASSQSGAGGPQYF.